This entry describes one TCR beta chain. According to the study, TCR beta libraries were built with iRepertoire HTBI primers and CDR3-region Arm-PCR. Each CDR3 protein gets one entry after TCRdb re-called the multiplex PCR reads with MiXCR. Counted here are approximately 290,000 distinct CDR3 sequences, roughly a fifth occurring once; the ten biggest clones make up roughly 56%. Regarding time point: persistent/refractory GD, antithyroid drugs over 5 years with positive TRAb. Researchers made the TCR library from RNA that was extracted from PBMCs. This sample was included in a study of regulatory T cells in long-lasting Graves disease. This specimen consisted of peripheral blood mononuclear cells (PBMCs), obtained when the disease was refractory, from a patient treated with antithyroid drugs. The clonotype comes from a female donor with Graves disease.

The CDR3 protein is CASSLDVFYEQYF. The CDR3 bases are TGTGCCAGCAGCTTGGATGTGTTCTACGAGCAGTACTTC. The chain carries TRBV5-5 and TRBJ2-7; D not resolved. The CDR3 runs 13 residues. Germline V gives CDR1 SGHKS, CDR2 YYEKEE (reference sequence). V was pared by 0 bases and J by 3 bases, with 7 bases between.